The 12 T cell receptor beta chains below all came from one sample that was sequenced in a study of CD8+CD57+ T cells in acquired aplastic anemia. The study profiled TCR beta VDJ and CDR3 using genomic DNA as template. TCRdb recomputed calls from the reads with MiXCR, one row per CDR3 protein. Here the sample spans around 140,000 distinct CDR3 sequences, less than 45% being singletons. Sequencing was done on a sample of sorted CD4+, CD8+, or CD8+CD57+ T cells (not recorded which) from PBMCs. These receptors all come from a human donor in good health, serving as a control.

There are many counts of this clonotype. The DNA for the CDR3 is TGTGCCAGCAGCTCCCTATACTACAACGAGCAGTACTTC. Translation: CASSSLYYNEQYF. This chain connects TRBV11-3 to TRBJ2-7; D gene uncertain. The germline CDR1 and CDR2 sequences are SGHNT and YENEEA. Trimming pared 4 bases from V and 5 bases from J, leaving 12 bases between. The CDR3 length is 13 residues. The full variable domain, with the rest looked up from reference TRBV11-3 and TRBJ2-7, is EAGVVQSPRYKIIEKKQPVAFWCNPISGHNTLYWYLQNLGQGPELLIRYENEEAVDDSQLPKDRFSAERLKGVDSTLKIQPAELGDSAVYLCASSSLYYNEQYFGPGTRLTVT.

This clonotype was recorded at least ten times. The chain combines TRBV13 with TRBJ2-6; tentatively, D is TRBD1 (6 bases). Trimming removed 5 bases from V and 1 base from J, with 9 bases in between. Germline V CDR1 and CDR2: PRHDT, FYEKMQ (reference sequence). CDR3 length: 15 amino acids. The chain's CDR3 is CASSHRVSGANVLTF. As DNA, the CDR3 is TGTGCCAGCAGCCACAGGGTGTCTGGGGCCAACGTCCTGACTTTC.

V and J are TRBV20-1 and TRBJ2-5, with 11 bases identical to TRBD2. Germline-derived CDR1 and CDR2 are DFQATT and SNEGSKA (reference sequence). Trimming took 5 bases from V and 1 from J; bases not matched to a gene: 3. This CDR3 is built from 14 residues. The CDR3 sequence: CSAASGGSQETQYF. In DNA form, the CDR3 reads TGCAGTGCTGCTAGCGGGGGGTCCCAAGAGACCCAGTACTTC.

The chain combines TRBV4-2 with TRBJ2-1; 10 bases are shared with TRBD2. The germline V gene encodes CDR1 LGHNA and CDR2 YNFKEQ. Trimming at V came to 3 bases and at J to 5 bases, leaving 4 bases not matched to a gene. This CDR3 has 15 amino acids. The CDR3 sequence is CASSQPGLAHNEQFF. The CDR3 DNA is TGTGCCAGCAGCCAGCCGGGACTAGCGCACAATGAGCAGTTCTTC.

This clonotype showed up many times. The chain joins TRBV7-2 to TRBJ2-1; TRBD2 aligns across 11 bases. CDR1 and CDR2 (germline): SGHTA, FQGNSA. The CDR3 has 17 amino acids. Losses at the gene ends were 0 bases for V and 5 bases for J; bases not matched to a gene: 6. The CDR3, as DNA: TGTGCCAGCAGCTTAGCGCTTAGCGGGAGGGTCGACAATGAGCAGTTCTTC. Translating it yields CASSLALSGRVDNEQFF.

The sample holds a few counts of this clonotype. V is TRBV9 and J is TRBJ2-5; 8 bases are a match to TRBD2. The CDR3 length is 13 residues. The V gene end was trimmed by 3 bases and the J gene end by 4 bases; junction bases not matched to a gene: 2. Germline V CDR1 and CDR2: SGDLS, YYNGEE. CDR3 bases: TGTGCCAGCAGCGGGGGACTAGGAGAGACCCAGTACTTC. Translation: CASSGGLGETQYF.

This clonotype was counted between two and nine times. This clone may be a read error of a much larger clone one base away. This chain connects TRBV5-4 to TRBJ2-3; D is unclear. Germline CDR1 and CDR2: SGHNT and YYREEE (reference sequence). V shed 6 bases and J shed 4 bases, with 9 bases lying between them. CDR3 length: 12 amino acids. The CDR3 sequence is CASTTDADTQYF. CDR3 DNA sequence: TGTGCCAGCACGACGGACGCAGATACGCAGTATTTT.

This clonotype was recorded many times. The V gene is TRBV6-1, the J gene TRBJ1-6; 7 nucleotides agree with TRBD1. This CDR3 is 17 amino acids long. Germline V gene data show CDR1 as MNHNS and CDR2 as SASEGT. J was trimmed by 7 bases and V by 3 bases; bases with no gene match: 12. The CDR3 protein is CASSDLEGAQGNSPLHF. CDR3 coding DNA: TGTGCCAGCAGTGATCTCGAGGGGGCTCAGGGGAATTCACCCCTCCACTTT.

The CDR3 sequence: CAISEMGNTEAFF. In nucleotides, the CDR3 is TGTGCCATCAGTGAGATGGGGAACACTGAAGCTTTCTTT. V gene TRBV10-3 combines with J gene TRBJ1-1; D is unresolved. This CDR3 contains 13 residues. Trimming pared 2 bases from V and 1 base from J, leaving 5 bases between. Looked up from germline, CDR1 is ENHRY and CDR2 is SYGVKD.

The V gene is TRBV9, the J gene TRBJ2-4; D might be TRBD2 (6 bases). Per the germline V gene, CDR1 is SGDLS and CDR2 is YYNGEE. The length of the CDR3 is 16 residues. V was cut by 4 bases and J by 0 bases, with 14 bases left in between. The CDR3 region has the DNA TGTGCCAGCAGCCCACGGTCAGCGGGAGCCAAAAACATTCAGTACTTC. Its translation: CASSPRSAGAKNIQYF.

This clonotype was picked up many times. A much larger clone lies a single base off, so this may be a read error. This sequence joins TRBV7-8 and TRBJ2-7, with D perhaps assigned TRBD1 or TRBD2 (5 bases each). From germline, CDR1 is SGHVS and CDR2 FQNEAQ. This CDR3 comprises 14 residues. The CDR3 sequence is CASSVRDGSYERYF. The CDR3 DNA follows: TGTGCCAGCAGCGTTCGGGACGGCTCCTACGAGCGGTACTTC.

The chain is built from TRBV24-1 and TRBJ2-1, with D perhaps matching TRBD2 (5 bases). CDR1 KGHDR and CDR2 SFDVKD come from the germline V gene. The CDR3 runs 16 residues. Trimming shortened V by 0 bases and J by 2 bases, and 10 bases separated the two germline ends. CDR3 sequence: CATSDLGSSPYNEQFF. CDR3 in DNA: TGTGCCACCAGTGATTTGGGGTCTAGCCCCTACAATGAGCAGTTCTTC.